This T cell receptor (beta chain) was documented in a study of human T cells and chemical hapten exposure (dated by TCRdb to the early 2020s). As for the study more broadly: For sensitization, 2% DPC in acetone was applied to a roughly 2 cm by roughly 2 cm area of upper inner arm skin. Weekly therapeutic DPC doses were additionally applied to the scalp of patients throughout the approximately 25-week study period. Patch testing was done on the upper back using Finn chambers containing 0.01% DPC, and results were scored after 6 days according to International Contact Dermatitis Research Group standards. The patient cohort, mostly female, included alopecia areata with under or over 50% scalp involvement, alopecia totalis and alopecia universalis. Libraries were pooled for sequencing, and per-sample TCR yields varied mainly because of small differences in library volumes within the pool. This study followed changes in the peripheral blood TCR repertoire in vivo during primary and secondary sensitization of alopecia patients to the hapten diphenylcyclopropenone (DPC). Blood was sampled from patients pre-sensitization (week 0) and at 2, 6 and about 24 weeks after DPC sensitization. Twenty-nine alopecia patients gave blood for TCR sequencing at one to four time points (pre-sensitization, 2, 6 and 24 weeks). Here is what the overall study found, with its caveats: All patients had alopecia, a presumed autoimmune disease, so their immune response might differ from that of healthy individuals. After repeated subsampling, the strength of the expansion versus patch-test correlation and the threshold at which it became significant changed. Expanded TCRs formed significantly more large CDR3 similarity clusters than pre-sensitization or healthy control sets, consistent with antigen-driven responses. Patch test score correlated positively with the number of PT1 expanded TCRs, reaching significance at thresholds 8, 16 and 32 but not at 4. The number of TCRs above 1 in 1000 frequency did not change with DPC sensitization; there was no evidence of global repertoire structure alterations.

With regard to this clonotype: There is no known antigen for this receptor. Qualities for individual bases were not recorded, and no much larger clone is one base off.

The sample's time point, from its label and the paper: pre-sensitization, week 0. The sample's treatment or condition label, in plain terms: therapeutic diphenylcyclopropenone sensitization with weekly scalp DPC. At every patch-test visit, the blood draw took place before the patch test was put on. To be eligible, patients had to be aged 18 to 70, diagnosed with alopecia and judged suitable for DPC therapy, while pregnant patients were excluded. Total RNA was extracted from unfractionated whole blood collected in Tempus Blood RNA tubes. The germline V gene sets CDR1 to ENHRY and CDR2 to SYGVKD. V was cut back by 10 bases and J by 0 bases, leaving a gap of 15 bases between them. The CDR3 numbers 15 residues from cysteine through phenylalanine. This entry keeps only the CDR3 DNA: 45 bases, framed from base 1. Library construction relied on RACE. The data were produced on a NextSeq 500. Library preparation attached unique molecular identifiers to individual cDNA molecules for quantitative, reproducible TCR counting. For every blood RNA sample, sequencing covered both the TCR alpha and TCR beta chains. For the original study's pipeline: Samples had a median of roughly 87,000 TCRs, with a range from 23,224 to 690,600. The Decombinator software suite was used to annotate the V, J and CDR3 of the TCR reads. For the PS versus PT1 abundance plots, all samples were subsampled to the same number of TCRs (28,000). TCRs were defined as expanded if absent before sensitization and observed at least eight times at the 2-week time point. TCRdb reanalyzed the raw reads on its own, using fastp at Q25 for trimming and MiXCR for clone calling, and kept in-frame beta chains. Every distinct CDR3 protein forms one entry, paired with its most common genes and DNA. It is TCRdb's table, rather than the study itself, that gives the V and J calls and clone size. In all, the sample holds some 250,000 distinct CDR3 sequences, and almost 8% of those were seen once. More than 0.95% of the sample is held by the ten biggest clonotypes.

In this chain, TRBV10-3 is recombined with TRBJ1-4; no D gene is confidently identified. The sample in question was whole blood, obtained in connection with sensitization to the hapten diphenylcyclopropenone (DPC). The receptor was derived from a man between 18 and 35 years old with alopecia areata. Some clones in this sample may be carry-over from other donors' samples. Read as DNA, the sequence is TGTGCCACCGCCGGACGGATAGCAACTAATGAAAAACTGTTTTTT. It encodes CATAGRIATNEKLFF.